These 29 T cell receptor beta chains share one sample of origin, sequenced in a study of blood T cell repertoires in COVID-19. TCRdb keeps only in-frame clones here, not all; method: immunoSEQ multiplex PCR. The profile shows over 70,000 clones, 80% of them singletons. The sample taken for sequencing was peripheral blood. The receptors come from a woman in her 70s with acute or convalescent COVID-19.

J is TRBJ2-2 and V is TRBV9; TRBD2 might be the D (5 bases). Germline CDR1 and CDR2: SGDLS and YYNGEE. Trimming took 9 bases from V and 7 from J, leaving 13 bases between them. CDR3 length equals 12 residues. CDR3: CATKRPGGELFF. The CDR3 nucleotides are TGTGCCACCAAGCGGCCCGGCGGGGAGCTGTTTTTT.

A single count supports this clone. The CDR3 sequence is CASSSSYSGANVLTF. CDR3 coding DNA: TGTGCCAGCAGTTCCTCGTACTCTGGGGCCAACGTCCTGACTTTC. This chain links TRBV2 with TRBJ2-6; D is ambiguous. The CDR3 is 15 residues long. V lost 5 bases and J lost 0, with 8 bases in between. In germline, CDR1 is SNHLY, CDR2 FYNNEI.

This clone was counted once. V is TRBV2 and J is TRBJ1-1; 12 bases are shared with TRBD1. The CDR3 totals 15 residues. V was clipped by 7 bases and J by 4 bases; unmatched bases: 7. CDR1 and CDR2 from the germline V gene are SNHLY and FYNNEI. CDR3 nucleotides: TGTGCCAGCAAGAGGGACAGGGGGCAGACCACTGAAGCTTTCTTT. Translation gives CASKRDRGQTTEAFF.

This clone was seen once. This chain uses TRBV27 with TRBJ1-2, with D uncertain. V was cut by 0 bases and J by 7 bases, with 9 bases left in between. CDR1 and CDR2 (germline): MNHEY, SMNVEV (reference sequence). CDR3 size: 13 residues. The CDR3, as DNA: TGTGCCAGCAGTTTATCCCGGTTCGGTGGCTACACCTTC. It is translated as CASSLSRFGGYTF.

This rearrangement joins TRBV6-6 to TRBJ2-1; 12 bases agree with TRBD2. CDR1 and CDR2 (germline): MNHNY, SVGAGI (reference sequence). The CDR3 length is 15 residues. V lost 5 bases, J lost 8 bases, and 7 bases stayed unmatched. This chain's CDR3 is CASSAPSGRAHEQFF. CDR3 bases: TGTGCCAGCAGTGCCCCTAGCGGGAGGGCTCATGAGCAGTTCTTC.

The chain recombines TRBV21-1 with TRBJ2-7; the D segment call TRBD2 is taken from the table without a DNA check. TRBV21-1 is classified as a pseudogene. The CDR3 has 16 amino acids. The DNA of the CDR3 is TGTGCCACCTTTCGAGGGGCTAGCGGGACACTTTACGAGCAGTACTTC. Protein: CATFRGASGTLYEQYF.

The chain uses TRBV30 and TRBJ1-1; D uncertain. From germline, CDR1 is GTSNPN and CDR2 SVGIG (reference sequence). The CDR3 has 13 residues. V was clipped by 4 bases and J by 1 base, with 10 bases between them. The CDR3 DNA follows: TGTGCCTGGAAATACAGTTCGAACACTGAAGCTTTCTTT. Its translation is CAWKYSSNTEAFF.

The V call is TRBV6-6, the J call TRBJ1-4; 8 bases match TRBD1. Germline loops: CDR1 MNHNY, CDR2 SVGAGI (reference sequence). The CDR3 has 13 amino acids. After removal of 7 bases from V and 7 bases from J, the junction contained 5 bases not matched to a gene. The CDR3 here is CASTGQGSEKLFF. CDR3 DNA sequence: TGTGCCAGCACAGGACAGGGAAGTGAAAAACTGTTTTTT.

This clone was recorded only once. V and J are TRBV28 and TRBJ2-7; D is possibly TRBD1 (6 bases). Trimming took 4 bases from V and 1 from J, leaving 8 bases between them. Germline-derived CDR1 and CDR2 are MDHEN and SYDVKM. The length of the CDR3 is 13 residues. This CDR3 is CASSSGQSYEQYF. In DNA form, the CDR3 reads TGTGCCAGCAGTTCCGGACAGTCCTACGAGCAGTACTTC. The whole variable domain, filled in from reference TRBV28 and TRBJ2-7, reads DVKVTQSSRYLVKRTGEKVFLECVQDMDHENMFWYRQDPGLGLRLIYFSYDVKMKEKGDIPEGYSVSREKKERFSLILESASTNQTSMYLCASSSGQSYEQYFGPGTRLTVT.

This clone was recorded a few times. This chain links TRBV3-1 (or the pseudogene TRBV3-2) with TRBJ2-1, with 10 nucleotides matching TRBD2. The CDR3 totals 13 residues. Unmatched junction bases numbered 10, after V lost 6 bases and J lost 14 bases. Germline V gene lookup returns CDR1 LGHDT and CDR2 YNNKEL (reference sequence). The CDR3 loop reads CASSEVGLADKFF. CDR3 coding DNA: TGTGCCAGCAGTGAGGTAGGACTAGCGGATAAGTTCTTC.

This clone has more than one count but fewer than ten. This chain uses TRBV4-3 with TRBJ2-1, with 10 nucleotides matching TRBD2. CDR1 and CDR2 (germline): LGHNA, YSLEER. The CDR3 loop spans 15 amino acids. The trim removed 0 bases at V and 5 bases at J, leaving 1 base unmatched. The CDR3: CASSQEAGGHNEQFF. For the CDR3, the DNA is TGCGCCAGCAGCCAAGAAGCGGGGGGGCACAATGAGCAGTTCTTC.

The rearrangement links TRBV2 to TRBJ1-3, with 8 nucleotides matching TRBD1. This CDR3 spans 18 amino acids. CDR1 is SNHLY, CDR2 FYNNEI, per germline. The V gene end was trimmed by 1 base and the J gene end by 0 bases; junction bases not matched to a gene: 8. As DNA, the CDR3 is TGTGCCAGCAGTGAAGTCCGAGGGACAGGTGGCTCTGGAAACACCATATATTTT. It encodes CASSEVRGTGGSGNTIYF.

The CDR3 coding sequence is TGTGCCAGCAGCCCGCGGGGGGGGGCGATGAACACTGAAGCTTTCTTT. This translates into CASSPRGGAMNTEAFF. The gene calls are TRBV9 and TRBJ1-1, with D possibly TRBD1 on 6 matching bases. Germline V CDR1 and CDR2: SGDLS, YYNGEE. The CDR3 length is 16 residues. Between the trimmed V and J ends, which lost 4 bases and 0 bases, there was a span of 16 bases.

The V call is TRBV5-4, the J call TRBJ2-5; 9 bases are a match to TRBD1. The V gene end was trimmed by 2 bases and the J gene end by 5 bases; junction bases not matched to a gene: 7. This CDR3 is built from 15 residues. CDR1 is SGHNT, CDR2 YYREEE, per germline (reference sequence). The CDR3 DNA reads TGTGCCAGCAGCTTAGAGGACAGGGGCGCGGAGACCCAGTACTTC. Protein product: CASSLEDRGAETQYF.

The J gene is TRBJ2-5, the V gene TRBV6-1; 14 bases agree with TRBD2. Per the germline V gene, CDR1 is MNHNS and CDR2 is SASEGT. J was trimmed by 7 bases and V by 1 base; bases with no gene match: 5. The CDR3 consists of 16 residues. The CDR3 sequence is CASSEGLAGGSGTQYF. In DNA form, the CDR3 reads TGTGCCAGCAGTGAAGGACTAGCGGGGGGGTCGGGGACCCAGTACTTC.

V usage is TRBV18 and J usage is TRBJ1-3; TRBD1 might be the D (5 bases). V lost 3 bases and J 0 bases, leaving 9 bases between the germline ends. The CDR3 has 15 residues. Per the germline V gene, CDR1 is KGHSH and CDR2 is LQKENI. The CDR3 nucleotides read TGTGCCAGCTCACCTCAGGGTTTCTCTGGAAACACCATATATTTT. This sequence encodes CASSPQGFSGNTIYF.

This sequence joins TRBV29-1 and TRBJ2-7; TRBD1 aligns across 7 bases. The CDR3 sequence is 11 residues long. Germline V lookup: CDR1 SQVTM, CDR2 ANQGSEA. V trimming: 7 bases; J trimming: 12 bases; junction bases outside the gene matches: 12. CDR3 bases: TGCAGCGCAGGGACAGCCACTCCGTCGTACTTC. Encoded protein: CSAGTATPSYF.

V usage is TRBV5-1 and J usage is TRBJ2-7, with TRBD2 matching 7 bases. The germline gives CDR1 SGHRS, CDR2 YFSETQ. CDR3 length: 15 amino acids. V shed 0 bases, J shed 3 bases, and the junction held 6 bases outside the gene matches. CDR3 DNA sequence: TGCGCCAGCAGCTTGGAAGGCTGGGGGGGCTACGAGCAGTACTTC. Residues: CASSLEGWGGYEQYF.

The rearrangement uses TRBV6-4 and TRBJ2-1; TRBD2 aligns across 12 bases. V dropped 5 bases and J dropped 7; count of bases not matched to a gene: 6. This CDR3 has 15 residues. Germline CDR1 is MRHNA and CDR2 is SNTAGT. Here the CDR3 reads CASSRGLAGPNEQFF. In DNA form, the CDR3 reads TGTGCCAGCAGTCGAGGACTAGCGGGGCCTAATGAGCAGTTCTTC.

The V and J genes are TRBV19 and TRBJ1-3; a possible D gene is TRBD1 (6 bases). V lost 8 bases to trimming and J lost 0 bases, with 14 bases between them. Germline lookup yields CDR1 LNHDA and CDR2 SQIVND (reference sequence). This CDR3 has 15 amino acids. CDR3 DNA sequence: TGTGCCAGTCTCAGGGGATCCGGCTCTGGAAACACCATATATTTT. It translates to CASLRGSGSGNTIYF.

V usage is TRBV3-1 (or the pseudogene TRBV3-2) and J usage is TRBJ1-6; perhaps TRBD1 as D (5 bases). The CDR3 has 16 residues. Trimming removed 0 bases at V and 10 bases at J, with 16 bases between. The germline V gene encodes CDR1 LGHDT and CDR2 YNNKEL (reference sequence). This CDR3 is CASSQEFPGLSSPLHF. The CDR3 region has the DNA TGTGCCAGCAGCCAAGAATTCCCGGGACTTTCGTCACCCCTCCACTTT.

The rearrangement uses TRBV5-4 and TRBJ2-5; TRBD2 agrees at 11 bases. The CDR3 runs 16 residues. With 0 bases clipped from V and 4 bases from J, the junction kept 5 bases outside the gene matches. CDR1 is SGHNT, CDR2 YYREEE, per germline (reference sequence). CDR3 in amino acids: CASSLGVAGGRETQYF. In DNA form, the CDR3 reads TGTGCCAGCAGCTTGGGTGTAGCGGGGGGGCGAGAGACCCAGTACTTC.

This chain links TRBV10-1 with TRBJ1-6; D is undetermined. The CDR3 consists of 15 residues. CDR1 is WNHNN and CDR2 is SYGVQD in the germline V gene (reference sequence). The V end was cut by 2 bases, the J end by 0 bases, with 5 bases between. CDR3: CASSEEFSYNSPLHF. As DNA, the CDR3 is TGCGCCAGCAGTGAGGAGTTCTCCTATAATTCACCCCTCCACTTT.

The chain combines TRBV5-1 with TRBJ2-5, with D uncertain. The length of the CDR3 is 16 residues. V was cut by 0 bases and J by 2 bases, with 14 bases left in between. The germline gives CDR1 SGHRS, CDR2 YFSETQ. The CDR3 protein is CASSLAGLGSQETQYF. CDR3 sequence (DNA): TGCGCCAGCAGCTTGGCTGGTCTAGGATCTCAAGAGACCCAGTACTTC.

V usage is TRBV21-1 and J usage is TRBJ2-7; the table's D gene call, TRBD1, was not cross checked with the DNA. TRBV21-1 is a known pseudogene. The CDR3 spans 16 residues. In DNA form, the CDR3 reads TGTGCCAGCAGCACCCTCCGACAGGGGGACCGTCTAGGGCAGTACTTC. Protein: CASSTLRQGDRLGQYF.

This clone has a single count. The chain is built from TRBV28 and TRBJ2-7, with a possible D match to TRBD2 (6 bases). The CDR3 consists of 13 residues. V gave up 5 bases and J gave up 1 base, with 9 bases separating them. The germline CDR1 and CDR2 sequences are MDHEN and SYDVKM. CDR3 coding DNA: TGTGCCAGCAGTCGGGAGCCGTCCTACGAGCAGTACTTC. Translation: CASSREPSYEQYF. Combining the CDR3 with reference TRBV28 and TRBJ2-7 gives the whole variable domain DVKVTQSSRYLVKRTGEKVFLECVQDMDHENMFWYRQDPGLGLRLIYFSYDVKMKEKGDIPEGYSVSREKKERFSLILESASTNQTSMYLCASSREPSYEQYFGPGTRLTVT.

V gene TRBV2 combines with J gene TRBJ2-5, with TRBD2 matching over 9 bases. This CDR3 contains 14 residues. The trim removed 7 bases at V and 5 bases at J, leaving 8 bases unmatched. Germline V gives CDR1 SNHLY, CDR2 FYNNEI. In nucleotides, the CDR3 is TGTGCCAGCATCGCGGGGGGGCGGGGCGAGACCCAGTACTTC. This gives the protein CASIAGGRGETQYF.

This chain joins TRBV13 and TRBJ1-2; D is ambiguous. With 1 base removed from V and 5 bases from J, the gap between germline ends came to 8 bases. The CDR3 length is 13 residues. Germline CDR1 reads PRHDT; CDR2 reads FYEKMQ (reference sequence). The CDR3 spells CASSLATEYGYTF. The CDR3 DNA sequence: TGTGCCAGCAGCTTAGCTACGGAGTATGGCTACACCTTC.

Only a few counts were recorded for this clone. The chain joins TRBV11-2 to TRBJ2-1, with unresolved D. Germline V gene sequence: CDR1 SGHAT, CDR2 FQNNGV. V lost 0 bases and J 2 bases, leaving 14 bases between the germline ends. The CDR3 extends over 17 amino acids. CDR3 DNA sequence: TGTGCCAGCAGCTTAGATCCCCCTGGCGGCGCCTACAATGAGCAGTTCTTC. It specifies CASSLDPPGGAYNEQFF.